Presented here are 32 T cell receptor beta chains from one specimen sequenced in a study of blood T cell repertoires in COVID-19. Assay: immunoSEQ multiplex PCR; the TCRdb copy retains only in-frame clones and omits some. Here the sample spans 200,000 to 250,000 clones, around 87% being singletons. Sequencing used PBMCs or T cells enriched from blood (not recorded which). The receptors here all came from a woman between 18 and 29 years old in a cohort exposed to, infected with or recovered from COVID-19 (not recorded which).

The V gene is TRBV5-4, the J gene TRBJ1-1; weak D call: TRBD1 (5 bases). Germline CDR1 SGHNT, CDR2 YYREEE (reference sequence). This CDR3 is 13 amino acids long. V was trimmed by 5 bases and J by 1 base, leaving 9 bases between them. This CDR3 reads CASRLGQNTEAFF. CDR3 coding DNA: TGTGCCAGCAGACTCGGACAGAACACTGAAGCTTTCTTT.

The chain joins TRBV7-2 to TRBJ2-5; 8 bases are shared with TRBD1. After removal of 1 base from V and 5 bases from J, the junction contained 9 bases not matched to a gene. Germline CDR1 reads SGHTA; CDR2 reads FQGNSA. This CDR3 contains 16 residues. The CDR3 is CASSLVPGGYQETQYF. In DNA, the CDR3 is TGTGCCAGCAGCTTAGTTCCAGGGGGCTATCAGGAGACCCAGTACTTC.

This clone has only one observation. The V call is TRBV28, the J call TRBJ2-3, with no clear D. The CDR3 sequence is 13 residues long. Germline lookup yields CDR1 MDHEN and CDR2 SYDVKM. V was clipped by 2 bases and J by 6 bases, with 9 bases between them. The CDR3 loop reads CASSLQVRDTQYF. CDR3 nucleotides: TGTGCCAGCAGTTTACAGGTCCGGGATACGCAGTATTTT.

The chain is built from TRBV6-5 and TRBJ2-7, with 11 bases fitting TRBD2. Germline CDR1 and CDR2: MNHEY and SVGAGI. The CDR3 has 15 residues. The junction had 6 bases not matched to a gene; V was cut back by 6 bases and J by 2 bases. The DNA of the CDR3 is TGTGCCAGCAGCATCACTAGCGGGAGTCCCTACGAGCAGTACTTC. Its translation is CASSITSGSPYEQYF.

This clone was counted a few times. This CDR3 reads CASRDAGRTDTQYF. CDR3 in DNA: TGCGCCAGCAGGGATGCGGGGCGCACAGATACGCAGTATTTT. The chain links TRBV4-1 to TRBJ2-3; D is perhaps TRBD2 (6 bases). The V end lost 6 bases, the J end lost 1 base, and 11 bases lay between the germline ends. Germline loops: CDR1 MGHRA, CDR2 YSYEKL. The CDR3 consists of 14 residues.

The CDR3 region has the DNA TGTGCCAGCAGCCCCAGGACAGGGAGAGAGACCCAGTACTTC. Amino acid sequence: CASSPRTGRETQYF. The rearrangement joins TRBV11-2 to TRBJ2-5, with 8 bases fitting TRBD1. Germline V gene data show CDR1 as SGHAT and CDR2 as FQNNGV. V was pared by 5 bases and J by 4 bases, with 6 bases of the junction left unmatched. The CDR3 runs to 14 residues.

This clone was counted once. V gene TRBV6-6 combines with J gene TRBJ2-2, with D perhaps TRBD1 (5 bases). Between the trimmed V and J ends, which lost 5 bases and 6 bases, there was a span of 7 bases. This CDR3 contains 12 residues. The V gene's germline CDR1 is MNHNY and CDR2 SVGAGI (reference sequence). CDR3 protein: CASSLRAGELFF. In DNA, the CDR3 is TGTGCCAGCAGTCTCAGGGCCGGGGAGCTGTTTTTT.

This clone showed up just a few times. The rearrangement joins TRBV14 to TRBJ2-1; D gene uncertain. CDR1 and CDR2 (germline): SGHDN, FVKESK. The CDR3 sequence is 13 residues long. Between the trimmed V and J ends, which lost 4 bases and 10 bases, there was a span of 14 bases. The CDR3 here is CASSRNSWYEQFF. CDR3 sequence (DNA): TGTGCCAGCAGCCGCAACAGTTGGTACGAGCAGTTCTTC.

The chain uses TRBV7-9 and TRBJ2-5; 9 bases agree with TRBD2. Unmatched junction bases numbered 20, after V lost 10 bases and J lost 5 bases. This CDR3 is 17 amino acids long. Looked up from germline, CDR1 is SEHNR and CDR2 is FQNEAQ (reference sequence). This CDR3 reads CATPGSTGTSRVETQYF. Here the CDR3 DNA reads TGTGCCACCCCCGGTTCCACCGGGACTAGCCGGGTCGAGACCCAGTACTTC.

This sequence joins TRBV19 and TRBJ2-3; D ambiguous. The CDR3 consists of 15 residues. The ends were cut back, 3 bases at V and 2 bases at J, with 12 bases in the middle. Germline loops: CDR1 LNHDA, CDR2 SQIVND (reference sequence). The CDR3 nucleotides are TGTGCCAGTAGTATTTGGGCCTTTTCCACAGATACGCAGTATTTT. Its translation: CASSIWAFSTDTQYF.

The chain uses TRBV3-1 (or the pseudogene TRBV3-2) and TRBJ2-3; 13 positions agree with TRBD2. With 0 bases clipped from V and 0 bases from J, the junction kept 6 bases outside the gene matches. The germline V gene has CDR1 LGHDT and CDR2 YNNKEL (reference sequence). The CDR3 length is 19 residues. CDR3 amino acids: CASSQDLGTSGISTDTQYF. As DNA, the CDR3 is TGTGCCAGCAGCCAAGATCTTGGGACTAGCGGGATTAGCACAGATACGCAGTATTTT.

The V call is TRBV7-9, the J call TRBJ2-1, with 11 nucleotides matching TRBD2. This CDR3 comprises 14 residues. J gave up 6 bases and V 4 bases, and 2 bases lay outside the gene matches. The germline V gene has CDR1 SEHNR and CDR2 FQNEAQ (reference sequence). CDR3 in amino acids: CASSYGTSGNEQFF. The CDR3 coding sequence is TGTGCCAGCAGCTATGGGACTAGCGGCAATGAGCAGTTCTTC.

As for this clone: This sample includes further DNA sequences coding for the same CDR3. The rearrangement joins TRBV10-3 to TRBJ1-2; tentatively, D is TRBD1 (6 bases). This CDR3 region has 11 residues. V lost 8 bases and J 2 bases, leaving 6 bases between the germline ends. Per germline, CDR1 ENHRY and CDR2 SYGVKD. The CDR3 sequence: CAIQGNYGYTF. The CDR3, as DNA: TGTGCCATCCAGGGGAACTATGGCTACACCTTC.

This sequence joins TRBV19 and TRBJ1-5, with a tentative D call TRBD1 (5 bases). Germline V lookup: CDR1 LNHDA, CDR2 SQIVND (reference sequence). V was trimmed by 7 bases and J by 4 bases, leaving 14 bases between them. The CDR3 spans 14 residues. The CDR3 nucleotides read TGTGCCAGTATTGGGGCGGGGAGTAATCAGCCCCAGCATTTT. Amino acids: CASIGAGSNQPQHF.

The chain is built from TRBV28 and TRBJ1-4; 11 positions match TRBD1. CDR1 and CDR2 from the germline V gene are MDHEN and SYDVKM. The CDR3 totals 17 residues. V trimming: 5 bases; J trimming: 4 bases; junction bases outside the gene matches: 9. CDR3 loop: CASSKGDRGIFNEKLFF. The CDR3 nucleotides read TGTGCCAGCAGTAAGGGGGACAGGGGGATCTTTAATGAAAAACTGTTTTTT.

Concerning this clone itself: One end of the junction varies from germline; a read error may be responsible. This rearrangement joins TRBV14 to TRBJ1-1; no clear D. This CDR3 has 13 amino acids. The germline V gene has CDR1 SGHDN and CDR2 FVKESK. The CDR3 DNA follows: TGTGCCAGCAGCAAAGACTGGAACACTGAAGCTTTCTTT. Translation gives CASSKDWNTEAFF. The full variable domain, its missing parts supplied by reference TRBV14 and TRBJ1-1, is EAGVTQFPSHSVIEKGQTVTLRCDPISGHDNLYWYRRVMGKEIKFLLHFVKESKQDESGMPNNRFLAERTGGTYSTLKVQPAELEDSGVYFCASSKDWNTEAFFGQGTRLTVV.

With regard to this clone: The sample carries other DNA sequences with the same CDR3. This chain links TRBV7-3 with TRBJ1-1; D ambiguous. The germline CDR1 and CDR2 sequences are SGHTA and FQGTGA. Trimming shortened V by 2 bases and J by 0 bases, and 4 bases separated the two germline ends. This CDR3 contains 13 residues. The CDR3 sequence: CASSLSVNTEAFF. Here the CDR3 DNA reads TGTGCCAGCAGCTTATCAGTGAACACTGAAGCTTTCTTT.

The table lists this clone with a count of one. The V call is TRBV27, the J call TRBJ1-1; TRBD1 aligns across 7 bases. The CDR3 covers 14 residues. Germline CDR1 and CDR2: MNHEY and SMNVEV (reference sequence). The V and J ends lost 7 bases and 2 bases, in that order; junction bases with no gene match: 7. The CDR3 sequence is CASTPDRFNTEAFF. For the CDR3, the DNA is TGTGCCAGCACCCCGGACAGGTTTAACACTGAAGCTTTCTTT.

V gene TRBV7-9 combines with J gene TRBJ2-7; TRBD2 might be the D (7 bases). Trimming stripped 5 bases from V and 1 base from J, with 18 bases between. The CDR3 length is 16 residues. CDR1 SEHNR and CDR2 FQNEAQ come from the germline V gene (reference sequence). In DNA, the CDR3 is TGTGCCAGCAGCCCGCCGGGGGCGGGGGTTTCCTACGAGCAGTACTTC. Protein sequence: CASSPPGAGVSYEQYF.

This chain links TRBV5-6 with TRBJ1-2, with a possible D match to TRBD1 (5 bases). This CDR3 contains 14 residues. With 4 bases removed from V and 6 bases from J, the gap between germline ends came to 16 bases. Looked up from germline, CDR1 is SGHDT and CDR2 is YYEEEE. The CDR3 sequence: CASSLSEGIHGYTF. CDR3 DNA sequence: TGTGCCAGCAGCCTCTCGGAGGGGATTCATGGCTACACCTTC.

The chain carries TRBV2 and TRBJ2-2; tentative D call: TRBD1 (6 bases). The CDR3 is made up of 15 amino acids. The germline V gene has CDR1 SNHLY and CDR2 FYNNEI. With 5 bases removed from V and 0 bases from J, the gap between germline ends came to 10 bases. CDR3 in DNA: TGTGCCAGCAGTACGGGGACAACGAACACCGGGGAGCTGTTTTTT. This sequence encodes CASSTGTTNTGELFF.

V gene TRBV9 combines with J gene TRBJ2-1, with 8 bases aligning to TRBD2. V was clipped by 0 bases and J by 3 bases; unmatched bases: 5. The CDR3 runs to 16 residues. Germline CDR1 SGDLS, CDR2 YYNGEE. In DNA, the CDR3 is TGTGCCAGCAGCGTAGGAGCGGGAGTAGGCTACAATGAGCAGTTCTTC. Translating gives CASSVGAGVGYNEQFF.

In this sample, this clone turned up a few times. The CDR3 DNA is TGTGCCAGCTCACGGACAGCCGATGAGGATACGCAGTATTTT. Its protein is CASSRTADEDTQYF. J is TRBJ2-3 and V is TRBV18; possibly TRBD1 for D (6 bases). The CDR3 runs 14 residues. Germline V lookup: CDR1 KGHSH, CDR2 LQKENI. V was pared by 4 bases and J by 6 bases, with 14 bases between.

The chain couples TRBV18 to TRBJ1-2; D possibly corresponds to TRBD1 (5 bases). Germline CDR1 and CDR2: KGHSH and LQKENI. Trimming cost V 0 bases and J 7 bases, with 12 bases left between them. The CDR3 contains 14 residues. The CDR3 spells CASSPPQGFGGYTF. CDR3 coding DNA: TGTGCCAGCTCACCACCTCAGGGTTTCGGTGGCTACACCTTC.

A few counts support this clone. J is TRBJ2-2 and V is TRBV19, with TRBD2 identical over 14 bases. CDR3 size: 15 residues. Germline trimming cut 10 bases from V and 5 bases from J; bases unmatched to any gene: 6. CDR1 LNHDA and CDR2 SQIVND come from the germline V gene (reference sequence). As DNA, the CDR3 is TGTGCCACAGGCGGGACTAGCGGGGGTACCGGGGAGCTGTTTTTT. Protein product: CATGGTSGGTGELFF.

CDR3 sequence reads: CASSLETLNYGYTF. The CDR3 coding sequence is TGTGCCAGCAGCTTAGAGACTCTTAACTATGGCTACACCTTC. The genes are TRBV13 and TRBJ1-2, with D uncertain. The length of the CDR3 is 14 residues. Germline CDR1 reads PRHDT; CDR2 reads FYEKMQ (reference sequence). The V end was cut by 1 base, the J end by 1 base, with 7 bases between.

The CDR3 region is CATSDAGGRTDTQYF. CDR3 sequence (DNA): TGTGCCACCAGTGATGCGGGAGGACGCACAGATACGCAGTATTTT. The genes are TRBV24-1 and TRBJ2-3, with 8 bases identical to TRBD2. CDR3 length: 15 residues. Per the germline V gene, CDR1 is KGHDR and CDR2 is SFDVKD. V lost 3 bases and J lost 1; bases outside the gene matches: 2.

The rearrangement links TRBV2 to TRBJ2-5; a weak D match, TRBD2 (5 bases). The CDR3 is 14 residues long. CDR1 and CDR2 from the germline V gene are SNHLY and FYNNEI. The V gene lost 7 bases and the J gene lost 2 bases, with 14 bases spanning the gap. CDR3 nucleotide sequence: TGTGCCAGCAAAAGGGAGACAACTCAAGAGACCCAGTACTTC. This gives the protein CASKRETTQETQYF.

The chain recombines TRBV12-2 with TRBJ1-2; the table's D call, TRBD1, has no DNA check behind it. TRBV12-2 has pseudogene status. The CDR3 runs 15 residues. The CDR3 coding sequence is TGTGCAAGTCGCTTATCAGGAGGACAGGGGAATGGCTACACCTTC. Translating it yields CASRLSGGQGNGYTF.

J is TRBJ1-1 and V is TRBV28; possibly TRBD1 for D (6 bases). Trimming shortened V by 6 bases and J by 4 bases, and 18 bases separated the two germline ends. Germline CDR1 MDHEN, CDR2 SYDVKM. The CDR3 length is 15 residues. The CDR3 DNA reads as TGTGCCAGCAGGCCCACAGGGTTGAAGGGCACTGAAGCTTTCTTT. Protein: CASRPTGLKGTEAFF.

The rearrangement joins TRBV23-1 to TRBJ2-6; 7 bases map to TRBD1. TRBV23-1 is an ORF, with its function uncertain. Unmatched junction bases numbered 3, after V lost 4 bases and J lost 3 bases. The CDR3 runs 15 residues. In nucleotides, the CDR3 is TGCGCCAGCAGTCGACAGGGAAGTGGGGCCAACGTCCTGACTTTC. Amino acids: CASSRQGSGANVLTF.

The V and J genes are TRBV11-2 and TRBJ2-7, with TRBD1 matching over 10 bases. Germline lookup yields CDR1 SGHAT and CDR2 FQNNGV. The CDR3 length is 15 residues. Losses at the gene ends were 1 base for V and 2 bases for J; bases not matched to a gene: 2. The CDR3 reads CASSLGDRGPYEQYF. In DNA form, the CDR3 reads TGTGCCAGCAGCTTAGGGGACAGGGGTCCCTACGAGCAGTACTTC.